The clone carrying this T cell receptor beta chain has a count of ten or more. The data belong to a study of CD8 T cells in ankylosing spondylitis. The CDR3 loop spans 16 amino acids. The germline CDR1 and CDR2 sequences are KGHDR and SFDVKD. The V and J ends lost 3 bases and 3 bases, in that order; junction bases with no gene match: 7. One entry per CDR3 protein, called by TCRdb with MiXCR from the 5' RACE reads. Of 150,000 to 200,000 distinct CDR3 sequences listed, around a tenth were seen once; the top ten hold 29%. Sequences were obtained from blood, either unsorted or a sorted T cell fraction (not recorded which). The receptor comes from a male donor with ankylosing spondylitis or in good health (not recorded which). The gene calls are TRBV24-1 and TRBJ2-1; 7 bases match TRBD1. The CDR3 here is CATSDPTGFDYNEQFF. For the CDR3, the DNA is TGTGCCACCAGTGATCCGACAGGGTTTGACTACAATGAGCAGTTCTTC.